The clone carrying this T cell receptor (beta chain) occurred a few times. Its specificity is not known. In the original analysis: A per-sample median of about 95,000 TCRs was observed, with counts ranging from roughly 23,224 to 700,000. TCRdb reanalysed the RACE reads using MiXCR and keeps one entry per CDR3 protein. The V and J calls, along with clone size, are taken from TCRdb and not from the paper's own processing. Of more than 250,000 distinct CDR3 sequences listed, more than 6.5% were seen once; the top ten hold over 2%. This record belongs to a study of human T cells and chemical hapten exposure. At the level of the study: The study enrolled mostly female patients with alopecia areata, totalis or universalis. TCR yields differed between samples (mainly from small differences in pooled library volume).

V lost 5 bases to trimming and J lost 5 bases, with 15 bases between them. The V gene's germline CDR1 is ENHRY and CDR2 SYGVKD. This CDR3 comprises 14 residues. Sample time point: pre-sensitization, week 0. Regarding treatment: therapeutic diphenylcyclopropenone sensitization with weekly scalp DPC. Findings and caveats of the study: In comparison with controls, expanded TCRs gave rise to a significantly larger number of large CDR3 similarity clusters.

Sequenced here: whole blood, sampled in connection with sensitization to the hapten diphenylcyclopropenone (DPC). The V call is TRBV10-3, the J call TRBJ2-5; perhaps D is TRBD1 or TRBD2 (5 bases each). The TCR comes from a woman aged 35 to 49 with alopecia areata. Some clones in this sample may be carry-over from other donors' samples. In DNA form, the CDR3 reads TGTGCCATCAGTACCGGGGCGGATTTGGAGACCCAGTACTTC. Amino acid sequence: CAISTGADLETQYF.